These 10 T cell receptor beta chains share one sample of origin, sequenced in a study of T cells in Graves' hyperthyroidism and ophthalmopathy (dated by TCRdb to 2018 to 2020). Library preparation was by multiplex PCR. TCRdb names Illumina HiSeq 2000 as the instrument used. The TCR beta CDR3 regions were amplified from the RNA transcripts. A first-round RT-PCR of the TCR CDR3 used the HTBI primer set with the Qiagen OneStep RT-PCR kit. Using fastp at Q25 and MiXCR, TCRdb reprocessed the public reads and kept productive beta chains. Each entry is one CDR3 protein sequence, shown with its most common DNA and genes. This sample gives a few hundred thousand distinct CDR3 sequences in total; 15% to 20% of them show up just once. The ten largest clones take up about 3.5% of the sample. The sample comprised blood. All receptors come from a woman in her 40s with Graves' ophthalmopathy.

In this sample, this clonotype turned up many times. The rearrangement uses TRBV27 and TRBJ1-5; D unresolved. CDR1 and CDR2 (germline): MNHEY, SMNVEV (reference sequence). CDR3 length: 13 residues. Trimming cost V 1 base and J 6 bases, with 7 bases left between them. The CDR3 sequence: CASSLWGGQPQHF. CDR3 coding DNA: TGTGCCAGCAGTTTATGGGGAGGTCAGCCCCAGCATTTT.

V gene TRBV15 combines with J gene TRBJ1-5, with 8 nucleotides matching TRBD1. The ends lost 4 bases at V and 5 bases at J; junction bases unmatched: 10. Germline V gives CDR1 LNHNV, CDR2 YYDKDF (reference sequence). This CDR3 contains 16 residues. CDR3 sequence reads: CATSTRTGLRDQPQHF. The CDR3 DNA reads TGTGCCACCAGCACGAGGACAGGGTTGAGAGATCAGCCCCAGCATTTT.

This clonotype was seen many times. This chain connects TRBV28 to TRBJ1-5, with D unresolved. This CDR3 has 13 amino acids. Trimming left V 6 bases short and J 3 bases short, with 9 bases between. Germline V lookup: CDR1 MDHEN, CDR2 SYDVKM. CDR3 residues: CASRIGANQPQHF. In nucleotides, the CDR3 is TGTGCCAGCAGGATCGGAGCCAATCAGCCCCAGCATTTT.

This clonotype was recorded at least ten times. The genes are TRBV11-2 and TRBJ2-7; D perhaps matches TRBD1 (5 bases). The CDR3 totals 14 residues. Germline lookup yields CDR1 SGHAT and CDR2 FQNNGV. The ends were cut back, 1 base at V and 1 base at J, with 8 bases in the middle. The CDR3 region has the DNA TGTGCCAGCAGCTTAGTCCAGGGATCCTACGAGCAGTACTTC. It is translated as CASSLVQGSYEQYF.

This clonotype was recorded a few times. The chain joins TRBV27 to TRBJ1-5; D possibly corresponds to TRBD1 (5 bases). The CDR3 has 14 amino acids. Germline lookup yields CDR1 MNHEY and CDR2 SMNVEV (reference sequence). V dropped 4 bases and J dropped 7 bases, with 14 bases sitting between them. CDR3 nucleotide sequence: TGTGCCAGCAGTTCCGGACTGAAGGGGCAGCCCCAGCATTTT. This translates into CASSSGLKGQPQHF.

There are many counts of this clonotype. The chain has TRBV6-1 and TRBJ1-2, with 8 bases identical to TRBD1. Germline loops: CDR1 MNHNS, CDR2 SASEGT. The CDR3 runs 14 residues. V was pared by 9 bases and J by 6 bases, with 12 bases of the junction left unmatched. This CDR3 reads CASLPGQGTDGYTF. CDR3 bases: TGTGCCAGTTTACCCGGACAGGGAACAGATGGCTACACCTTC.

About this clonotype: A much larger clone lies one base from this, so it may be a read error. J is TRBJ2-6 and V is TRBV30, with D tentatively TRBD1 (5 bases). This CDR3 comprises 14 residues. Germline V CDR1 and CDR2: GTSNPN, SVGIG (reference sequence). The CDR3 DNA sequence: TGTGCCTGGAGTGGGACAACTGGGGCCAGCGTCCTGACTTTC. This translates into CAWSGTTGASVLTF.

In its sample, this clonotype was seen many times. The V call is TRBV10-3, the J call TRBJ2-1; no firm D call. Trimming pared 2 bases from V and 8 bases from J, leaving 19 bases between. CDR1 and CDR2 from the germline V gene are ENHRY and SYGVKD. There are 16 residues in the CDR3. The CDR3 protein is CAISEPPARRGDEQFF. DNA for the CDR3: TGTGCCATCAGTGAGCCCCCCGCCCGTAGAGGTGATGAGCAGTTCTTC.

This clonotype was picked up many times. The V call is TRBV12-3 or TRBV12-4, the J call TRBJ2-3, with D maybe TRBD1 (5 bases). The CDR3 is made up of 15 amino acids. V was pared by 3 bases and J by 0 bases, with 10 bases between. This chain's CDR3 is CASSFPGRSTDTQYF. For the CDR3, the DNA is TGTGCCAGCAGTTTTCCAGGGCGTAGCACAGATACGCAGTATTTT.

This clonotype has ten or more counts. This chain uses TRBV6-1 with TRBJ2-1; 12 positions agree with TRBD2. The CDR3 loop spans 15 amino acids. Germline V gene lookup returns CDR1 MNHNS and CDR2 SASEGT. V trimming: 5 bases; J trimming: 6 bases; junction bases outside the gene matches: 5. For the CDR3, the DNA is TGTGCCAGCAGTACCTCTAGCGGGAGGGCCAATGAGCAGTTCTTC. This gives the protein CASSTSSGRANEQFF.